The 3 T cell receptor beta chains reported below all come from one sample, sequenced in a study of CD4+ T cells in melanoma. The table came from immunoSEQ multiplex PCR; TCRdb's copy has only in-frame clones and leaves some out. Seen here are almost 15,000 clones, approximately 88% observed once, and the top ten hold 6.4%. Material for sequencing was cells from a culture (not recorded whether cultured in vitro). These TCRs come from a human donor with melanoma.

V and J are TRBV4-1 and TRBJ1-4; D may be TRBD1 (5 bases). The CDR3 covers 16 residues. The V end was cut by 3 bases, the J end by 11 bases, with 22 bases between. Per germline, CDR1 MGHRA and CDR2 YSYEKL. The CDR3 DNA follows: TGCGCCAGCAGCCAGTCGGACAACACCCTCCGGGGGAAACTGTTTTTT. Its protein product is CASSQSDNTLRGKLFF.

This chain uses TRBV5-1 with TRBJ1-2; TRBD1 is a possible D gene (6 bases). The CDR3 has 15 amino acids. Trimming left V 4 bases short and J 8 bases short, with 21 bases between. Per the germline V gene, CDR1 is SGHRS and CDR2 is YFSETQ. The CDR3: CASSPRDSGAGGYTF. As DNA, the CDR3 is TGCGCCAGCAGCCCGCGGGACTCAGGGGCAGGGGGCTACACCTTC.

The CDR3 loop is CAFRPGSYNSPLHF. CDR3 nucleotides: TGTGCCTTCCGGCCCGGATCCTATAATTCACCCCTCCACTTT. The chain employs TRBV30 and TRBJ1-6; no clear D. The V end was cut by 7 bases, the J end by 1 base, with 11 bases between. Germline assignment: CDR1 GTSNPN and CDR2 SVGIG (reference sequence). The CDR3 totals 14 residues.